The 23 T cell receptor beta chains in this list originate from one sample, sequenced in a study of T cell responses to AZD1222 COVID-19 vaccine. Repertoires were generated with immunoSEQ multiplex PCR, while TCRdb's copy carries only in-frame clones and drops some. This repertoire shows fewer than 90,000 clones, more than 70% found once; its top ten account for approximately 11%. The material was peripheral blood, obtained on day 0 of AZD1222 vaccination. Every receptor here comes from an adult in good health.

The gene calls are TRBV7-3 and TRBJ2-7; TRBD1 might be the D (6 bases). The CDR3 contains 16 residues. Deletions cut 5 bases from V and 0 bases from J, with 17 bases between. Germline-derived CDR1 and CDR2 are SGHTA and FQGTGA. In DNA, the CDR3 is TGTGCCAGCAGCCCCCGACAGGCTACAAGCTCCTACGAGCAGTACTTC. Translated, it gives CASSPRQATSSYEQYF.

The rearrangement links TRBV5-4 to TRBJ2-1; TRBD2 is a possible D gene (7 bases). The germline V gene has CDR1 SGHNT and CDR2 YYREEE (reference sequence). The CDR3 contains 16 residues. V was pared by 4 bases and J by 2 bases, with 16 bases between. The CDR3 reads CASSRGGVETYNEQFF. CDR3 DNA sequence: TGTGCCAGCAGCCGAGGGGGGGTCGAGACCTACAATGAGCAGTTCTTC.

CDR3 in DNA: TGCAGTGCTAGTAAGGACAGGATGACAGATACGCAGTATTTT. Amino acids: CSASKDRMTDTQYF. The J gene is TRBJ2-3, the V gene TRBV20-1, with 7 bases that match TRBD1. After removal of 3 bases from V and 3 bases from J, the junction contained 6 bases not matched to a gene. The CDR3 sequence is 14 residues long. Germline assignment: CDR1 DFQATT and CDR2 SNEGSKA (reference sequence).

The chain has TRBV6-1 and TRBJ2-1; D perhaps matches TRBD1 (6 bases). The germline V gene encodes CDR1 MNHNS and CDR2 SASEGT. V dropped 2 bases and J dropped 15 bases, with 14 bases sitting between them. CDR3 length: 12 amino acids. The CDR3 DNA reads TGTGCCAGCAGTGAAATGGGGGCTAGGTCGTTCTTC. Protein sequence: CASSEMGARSFF.

The CDR3 reads CASSLRPTSTDTQYF. The CDR3 bases are TGTGCCAGCAGTCTACGCCCCACCTCCACAGATACGCAGTATTTT. The rearrangement links TRBV3-1 (or the pseudogene TRBV3-2) to TRBJ2-3; D is unresolved. Trimming removed 6 bases at V and 2 bases at J, with 15 bases between. The CDR3 spans 15 residues. Germline CDR1 is LGHDT and CDR2 is YNNKEL (reference sequence).

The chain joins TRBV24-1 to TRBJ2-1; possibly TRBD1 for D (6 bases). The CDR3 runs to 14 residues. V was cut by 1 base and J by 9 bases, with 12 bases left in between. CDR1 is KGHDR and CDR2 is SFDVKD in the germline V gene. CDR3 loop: CATSDFSRGGEQFF. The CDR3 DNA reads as TGTGCCACCAGTGATTTTAGCCGAGGGGGTGAGCAGTTCTTC.

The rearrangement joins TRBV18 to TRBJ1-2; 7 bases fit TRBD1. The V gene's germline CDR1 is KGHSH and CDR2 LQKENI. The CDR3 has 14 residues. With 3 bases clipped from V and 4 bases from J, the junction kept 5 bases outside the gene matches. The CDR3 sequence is CASSPDGQVYGYTF. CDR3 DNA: TGTGCCAGCTCACCTGACGGACAGGTCTATGGCTACACCTTC.

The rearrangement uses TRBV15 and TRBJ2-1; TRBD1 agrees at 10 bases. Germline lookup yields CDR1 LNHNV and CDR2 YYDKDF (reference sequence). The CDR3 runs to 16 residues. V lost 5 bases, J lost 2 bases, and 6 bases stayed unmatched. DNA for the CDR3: TGTGCCACCAGCGGATTGACAGGGGGCACCTACAATGAGCAGTTCTTC. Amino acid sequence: CATSGLTGGTYNEQFF. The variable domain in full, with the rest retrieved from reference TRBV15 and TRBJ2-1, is DAMVIQNPRYQVTQFGKPVTLSCSQTLNHNVMYWYQQKSSQAPKLLFHYYDKDFNNEADTPDNFQSRRPNTSFCFLDIRSPGLGDTAMYLCATSGLTGGTYNEQFFGPGTRLTVL.

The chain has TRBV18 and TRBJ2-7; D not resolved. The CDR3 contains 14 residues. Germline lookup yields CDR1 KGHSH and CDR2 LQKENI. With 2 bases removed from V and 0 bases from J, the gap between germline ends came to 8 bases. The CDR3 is CASSPSVHSYEQYV. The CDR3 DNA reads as TGTGCCAGCTCACCATCAGTCCACTCCTACGAGCAGTACGTC.

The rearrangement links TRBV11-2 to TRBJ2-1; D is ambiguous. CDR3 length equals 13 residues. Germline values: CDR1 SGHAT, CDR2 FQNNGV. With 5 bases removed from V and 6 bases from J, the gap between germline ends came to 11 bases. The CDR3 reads CASSAGRSNEQFF. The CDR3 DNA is TGTGCCAGCAGCGCAGGACGGTCCAATGAGCAGTTCTTC.

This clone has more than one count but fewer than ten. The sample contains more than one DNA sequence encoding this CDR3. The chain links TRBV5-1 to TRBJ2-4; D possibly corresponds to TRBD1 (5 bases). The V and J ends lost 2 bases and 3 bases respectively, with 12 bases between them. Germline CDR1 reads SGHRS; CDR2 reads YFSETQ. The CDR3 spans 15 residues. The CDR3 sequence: CASSLSDRNKNIQYF. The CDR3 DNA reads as TGCGCCAGCAGCTTAAGCGACAGAAACAAAAACATTCAGTACTTC.

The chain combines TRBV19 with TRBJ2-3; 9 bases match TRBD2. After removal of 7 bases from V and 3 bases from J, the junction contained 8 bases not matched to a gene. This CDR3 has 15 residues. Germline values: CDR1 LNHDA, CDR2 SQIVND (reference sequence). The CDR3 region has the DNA TGTGCCAGTAATTCGGCTAGCGGGGTGACAGATACGCAGTATTTT. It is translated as CASNSASGVTDTQYF. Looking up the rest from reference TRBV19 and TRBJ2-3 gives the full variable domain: DGGITQSPKYLFRKEGQNVTLSCEQNLNHDAMYWYRQDPGQGLRLIYYSQIVNDFQKGDIAEGYSVSREKKESFPLTVTSAQKNPTAFYLCASNSASGVTDTQYFGPGTRLTVL.

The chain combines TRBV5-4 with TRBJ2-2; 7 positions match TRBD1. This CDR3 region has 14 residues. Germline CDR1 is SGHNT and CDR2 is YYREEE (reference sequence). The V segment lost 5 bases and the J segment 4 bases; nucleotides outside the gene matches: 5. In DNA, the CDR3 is TGTGCCAGCAGTAGGGACAGAATCACCGGGGAGCTGTTTTTT. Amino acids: CASSRDRITGELFF.

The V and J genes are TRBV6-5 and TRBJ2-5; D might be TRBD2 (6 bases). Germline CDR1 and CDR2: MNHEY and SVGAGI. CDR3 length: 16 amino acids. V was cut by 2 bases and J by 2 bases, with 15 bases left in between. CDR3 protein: CASSYAGGTLQETQYF. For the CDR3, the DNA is TGTGCCAGCAGTTACGCAGGCGGGACCCTTCAAGAGACCCAGTACTTC.

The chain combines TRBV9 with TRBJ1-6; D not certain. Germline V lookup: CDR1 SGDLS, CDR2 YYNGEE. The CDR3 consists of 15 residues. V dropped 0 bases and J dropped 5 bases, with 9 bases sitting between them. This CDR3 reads CASSVGAVHNSPLHF. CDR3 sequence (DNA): TGTGCCAGCAGCGTAGGGGCGGTTCATAATTCACCCCTCCACTTT.

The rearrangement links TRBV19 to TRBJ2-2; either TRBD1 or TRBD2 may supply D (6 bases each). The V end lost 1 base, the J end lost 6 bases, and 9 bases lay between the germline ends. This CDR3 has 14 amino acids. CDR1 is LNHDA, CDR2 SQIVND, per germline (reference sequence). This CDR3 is CASSIVGGPGELFF. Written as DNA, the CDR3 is TGTGCCAGTAGTATAGTTGGGGGGCCCGGGGAGCTGTTTTTT.

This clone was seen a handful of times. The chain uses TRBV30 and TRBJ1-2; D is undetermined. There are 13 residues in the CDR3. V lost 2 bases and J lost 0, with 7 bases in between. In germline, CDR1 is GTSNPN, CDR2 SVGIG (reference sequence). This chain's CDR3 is CAWSRGANYGYTF. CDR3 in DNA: TGTGCCTGGAGTCGGGGAGCTAACTATGGCTACACCTTC.

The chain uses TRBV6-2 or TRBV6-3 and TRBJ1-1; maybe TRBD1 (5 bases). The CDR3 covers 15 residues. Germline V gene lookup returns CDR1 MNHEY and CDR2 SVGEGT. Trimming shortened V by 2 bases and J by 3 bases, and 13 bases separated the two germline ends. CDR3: CASSYRRDQDTEAFF. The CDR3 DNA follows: TGTGCCAGCAGTTACAGAAGGGACCAGGACACTGAAGCTTTCTTT.

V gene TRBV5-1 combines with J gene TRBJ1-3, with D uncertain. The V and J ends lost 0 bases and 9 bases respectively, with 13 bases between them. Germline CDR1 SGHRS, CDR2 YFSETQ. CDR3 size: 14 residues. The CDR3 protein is CASSLDHMETTIYF. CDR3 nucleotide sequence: TGCGCCAGCAGCTTGGACCACATGGAAACCACCATATATTTT. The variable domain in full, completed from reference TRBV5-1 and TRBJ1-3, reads KAGVTQTPRYLIKTRGQQVTLSCSPISGHRSVSWYQQTPGQGLQFLFEYFSETQRNKGNFPGRFSGRQFSNSRSEMNVSTLELGDSALYLCASSLDHMETTIYFGEGSWLTVV.

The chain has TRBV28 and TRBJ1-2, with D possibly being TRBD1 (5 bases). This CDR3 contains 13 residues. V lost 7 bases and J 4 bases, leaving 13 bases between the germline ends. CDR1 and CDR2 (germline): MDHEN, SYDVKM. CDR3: CASNMQGGYGYTF. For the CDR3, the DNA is TGTGCCAGCAATATGCAGGGCGGCTATGGCTACACCTTC.

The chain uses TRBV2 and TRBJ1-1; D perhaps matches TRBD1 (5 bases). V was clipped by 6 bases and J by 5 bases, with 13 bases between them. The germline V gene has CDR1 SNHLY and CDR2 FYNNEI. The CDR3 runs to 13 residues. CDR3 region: CASSAGGRTEAFF. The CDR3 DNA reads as TGTGCCAGCAGCGCCGGGGGACGTACTGAAGCTTTCTTT.

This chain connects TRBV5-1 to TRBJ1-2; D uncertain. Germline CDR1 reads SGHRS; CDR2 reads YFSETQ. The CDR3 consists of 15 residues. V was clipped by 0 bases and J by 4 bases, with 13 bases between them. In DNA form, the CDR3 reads TGCGCCAGCAGCTTGGGTATGTCGGTGAGCTATGGCTACACCTTC. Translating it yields CASSLGMSVSYGYTF.

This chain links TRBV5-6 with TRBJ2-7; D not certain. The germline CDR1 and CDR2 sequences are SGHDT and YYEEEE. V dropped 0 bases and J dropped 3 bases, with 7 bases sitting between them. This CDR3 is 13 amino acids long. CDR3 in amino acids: CASSLASSYEQYF. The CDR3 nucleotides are TGTGCCAGCAGCTTGGCGTCAAGCTACGAGCAGTACTTC.